Detailed here is one TCR beta chain. TCRdb reanalysed the RT-PCR reads using MiXCR and keeps one entry per CDR3 protein. The sample holds about 480,000 distinct CDR3 sequences, approximately 11% seen once. This entry comes from a study of response to subunit inactivated influenza vaccine. CDR1 and CDR2 (germline): SGHVS, FQNEAQ. This CDR3 is 13 amino acids long. V was pared by 5 bases and J by 5 bases, with 3 bases of the junction left unmatched. The clonotype originates from a man in his fifties or sixties who received an inactivated influenza vaccine. This sample comprised PBMCs from blood, obtained more than 35 days after vaccination. The gene calls are TRBV7-8 and TRBJ1-1; 9 bases align to TRBD1. The CDR3 DNA reads as TGTGCCAGCAGCACAGGGGGCAGGACTGAAGCTTTCTTT. Amino acid sequence: CASSTGGRTEAFF.